This TCR beta chain was captured in a study of blood T cell repertoires in COVID-19. Trimming took 1 base from V and 0 from J, leaving 10 bases between them. Germline V CDR1 and CDR2: SGHKS, YYEKEE (reference sequence). The CDR3 is 16 amino acids. Method: immunoSEQ multiplex PCR; TCRdb's copy keeps in-frame clones and lacks some. The table shows approximately 300,000 clones, with 85% to 90% occurring only once. Sequenced sample: peripheral blood. The J gene is TRBJ1-4, the V gene TRBV5-5; D gene uncertain. The TCR comes from a woman between 25 and 40 years old with COVID-19, enrolled during active disease. The CDR3 protein is CASSLSLYATNEKLFF. The CDR3, as DNA: TGTGCCAGCAGCTTGTCACTCTATGCAACTAATGAAAAACTGTTTTTT.